Listed here is a single T cell receptor (beta chain). Its specific antigen is unknown. Base qualities are not recorded, but no much larger clone differs from it by a single base. From its cysteine to its phenylalanine, the CDR3 spans 14 amino acids. Of all the DNA, just the CDR3 is kept, 42 bases in frame from base 1. V is shortened by 5 bases, J by 1 base, and the region joining them spans 9 bases. CDR1 and CDR2 are drawn from the germline V gene: SGHTA, FQGTGA. Receptors were amplified or captured by RT-PCR. Sequencing used a NextSeq 550. TCRdb itself trimmed the public reads at Q25 with fastp, ran MiXCR and retained productive beta chains. Duplicate CDR3 protein sequences are folded into a single record with the most common DNA and genes. For this sample the table gives around 23,000 distinct CDR3 sequences, of which around 30% were detected only once. The ten largest account for around half of the sample.

The source of the sample is a study of patients and donors after allogeneic stem cell transplantation (dated by TCRdb to about 2020). The chain uses TRBV7-3 and TRBJ2-1; the D gene is possibly TRBD1 or TRBD2, each agreeing over 5 bases. This TCR came from a human donor who was either an allogeneic HSCT recipient or a stem cell or donor lymphocyte infusion donor (not recorded which). It is not recorded whose cells these are; they may come from a transplant donor. The source material was blood, either unsorted or a sorted T cell fraction (not recorded which). The DNA sequence reads TGTGCCAGCAGCCCCAGGGAGTCCTACAATGAGCAGTTCTTC. This codes for CASSPRESYNEQFF.